This record looks at one T cell receptor (beta chain) sequence and its context. Diagnoses rested on clinical symptoms, serum thyroxine and TRAb, thyroid ultrasound and orbital computed tomography. The data were obtained in a study of T cells in Graves' hyperthyroidism and ophthalmopathy. TCR beta CDR3 regions were amplified from RNA. Researchers ran a first-round RT-PCR on the TCR CDR3 using the HTBI primer set. TCRdb ran MiXCR on the multiplex PCR reads and lists one entry per CDR3 protein. Of about 290,000 distinct CDR3 sequences listed, roughly an eighth are singletons. This CDR3 has 15 amino acids. The germline V gene has CDR1 SGHVS and CDR2 FNYEAQ. Trimming at V came to 6 bases and at J to 2 bases, leaving 4 bases not matched to a gene.

This chain uses TRBV7-6 with TRBJ1-4, with 9 bases aligning to TRBD1. The clonotype was recovered from a woman aged 40 to 50 with Graves' hyperthyroidism. Material: blood. CDR3 sequence reads: CASSRGTGTNEKLFF. For the CDR3, the DNA is TGTGCCAGCAGTCGAGGGACAGGGACTAATGAAAAACTGTTTTTT.